Sequencing of this T cell receptor (beta chain) was carried out in a study of cytomegalovirus exposure and HLA in healthy donors. Findings and limits, study-wide: Later analysis demonstrated an association between a missense DCLRE1C variant and TCR beta V- and J-gene trimming. Later analysis indicated greater clonal expansion among HLA-associated TCR beta chains than among equally common other chains.

This PCR relied on a set of 60 Vbeta primers and 13 Jbeta primers. Some clones are missing from TCRdb's copy, which holds only in-frame ones; the method was immunoSEQ multiplex PCR. The sample has about 130,000 clones, roughly 15% seen once. This clone showed up just a few times. Its antigen is as yet unknown. The sequence was obtained from a female donor in good health and CMV-seropositive. Sequenced input: PBMCs.

The DNA for the CDR3 is TGTGCCATCAGTGGGGGACAACCCACAGATACGCAGTATTTT. It specifies CAISGGQPTDTQYF. This chain uses TRBV10-3 with TRBJ2-3, with D maybe TRBD1 (6 bases). V was trimmed by 4 bases and J by 2 bases, leaving 10 bases between them. The CDR3 is 14 residues long. Germline V gives CDR1 ENHRY, CDR2 SYGVKD.